The 2 T cell receptor beta chains presented below share a single source sample, sequenced in a study of identical twins. In TCRdb, the 5' RACE reads were re-called with MiXCR into one record per CDR3 protein. The table lists some 790,000 distinct CDR3 sequences, 15% to 20% of them singletons, with less than 15% in the top ten. The sample was also reused in another study, on T cells expressing NK-cell markers.

The sequenced sample consisted of PBMCs. These receptor sequences come from a woman aged 18-35 years in good health.

The chain carries TRBV5-1 and TRBJ2-3; 9 nucleotides agree with TRBD1. The CDR3 contains 14 residues. With 4 bases clipped from V and 9 bases from J, the junction kept 9 bases outside the gene matches. The germline V gene encodes CDR1 SGHRS and CDR2 YFSETQ. The CDR3, as DNA: TGCGCCAGCAGCAGAGAACAGGGGGCGCGGACGCAGTATTTT. Translation gives CASSREQGARTQYF.

This clonotype showed up just once. This chain connects TRBV5-1 to TRBJ2-3; 9 bases are a match to TRBD1. Germline V lookup: CDR1 SGHRS, CDR2 YFSETQ. V shed 4 bases, J shed 2 bases, and the junction held 5 bases outside the gene matches. This CDR3 contains 15 residues. Here the CDR3 DNA reads TGCGCCAGCAGCGGCGGACAGGGGATCACAGATACGCAGTATTTT. This sequence encodes CASSGGQGITDTQYF.